This T cell receptor (beta chain) was sequenced in a study of molecular identifiers for immune sequencing clone quantification (dated by TCRdb to 2016 to 2019). Study-level background: For a replicate experiment, RNA from approximately 20,000 or 100,000 naive CD8 T cells was divided into five aliquots, and four of the five aliquots were sequenced. This methods study benchmarked molecular-identifier clustering-based TCR repertoire sequencing (MIDCIRS) and TCR RNA copy counting, using CD8 T cells to do so.

Based on the germline V gene (reference sequence), the CDR1 and CDR2 sequences are DFQATT and SNEGSKA. V was cut back by 6 bases and J by 4 bases, leaving a gap of 16 bases between them. From its first to its last residue, the CDR3 has 14 amino acids. The sequence is cut down to CDR3 DNA, 42 bases in frame from base 1. Comment on this clonotype: The specificity of this receptor is unknown. A much larger clone is a single base away; this may be a read error. This is likely a read error, given that the CDR3 carries no conserved phenylalanine or tryptophan at its end.

Libraries were constructed by PCR. Instrument used: Illumina HiSeq 4000. Preparation of bulk TCR libraries followed a previously described approach, with the TCR primers listed in Table S5. Purification of total RNA was performed with the Qiagen AllPrep DNA/RNA kit. Before analysis, reads from multiple sequencing runs of one library were combined. Under the source paper's analysis protocol: Only reads with exact TCR constant sequence were kept, trimmed to 150 nt, and grouped by their 12-nt molecular barcodes. Reads within each barcode group were sub-clustered using a 15% Levenshtein threshold, and quality-weighted consensus sequences were constructed for each RNA molecule. Non-functional sequences were removed, as were lower-count sequences one edit away from another. Based on a fit of two negative binomial distributions, barcode sub-clusters having less than 20% of the maximum read count were discarded. The public reads were quality trimmed at Q25 with fastp and then assembled into clones with MiXCR by TCRdb, keeping productive beta chains. Rows matching on CDR3 protein sequence are summarized as one entry with the most common DNA and genes. The V and J calls, along with clone size, are taken from TCRdb and not from the paper's own processing. The sample contains 460,000 or so distinct CDR3 sequences, about a fifth of them found a single time. The ten largest make up under 0.85% of the sample.

General conclusions and limits of the study: The naive libraries included spiked-in Jurkat TCR RNA (about 11 copies' worth), and this RNA is not part of the donor repertoire. Spiked-in Jurkat TCR RNA equal to a single cell's worth was reported to be detectable even within 1,200,000 naive CD8 T cells. Clones above 20 RNA copies held over 98% of molecules in CMV-specific effector cells but under 1% in naive cells. Highly expanded clone sizes could be underestimated because identical TCR molecules may share a barcode. Modeling estimated around 3 recovered TCR RNA copies per cell, compared with about 10 by digital PCR, which implies roughly 30% capture efficiency. When barcode sub-clustering was not used, chimeric consensus sequences inflated TCR diversity, with chimeras reaching as high as 47%.

Naive CD8 T cell libraries were made from roughly 21,000 to 960,000 sorted cells using 10%, 30% or 50% of purified RNA. Naive CD8 T cells, defined as CD8+CD4-CCR7+CD45RA+, were FACS-sorted into RLT Plus buffer on a BD FACSAria II. Around 11 TCR copies' worth of Jurkat RNA were spiked into roughly 17,000-1,100,000 naive CD8 T cell samples to test detection sensitivity. Enrichment of CD8 T cells was done with RosetteSep CD8+ T Cell Enrichment Cocktail plus Ficoll-Paque, and ACK red cell lysis came afterward. This receptor was taken from a human donor in good health. Some libraries in this study had Jurkat cell RNA spiked in. The specimen was naive CD8+ T cells from blood, with Jurkat cell RNA spiked in. The cell subset or site label on this specimen signifies: FACS-sorted CD8+CD4-CCR7+CD45RA+ naive T cells. The chain links TRBV20-1 with TRBJ1-5; TRBD1 might be the D gene, on 5 matching bases. The DNA is as follows: TGCAGTGCCTCCATGACAGAACTGAATCAGCCCCAGCATTCT. The encoded protein is CSASMTELNQPQHS.